Sequencing of this T cell receptor beta chain was carried out in a study of PD-1 blockade in classical Hodgkin lymphoma. General study points: Excluded were patients who started nivolumab under 1 year after ASCT, a group that had lower diversity. Newly diagnosed and completely responding patients shared comparable baseline diversity.

Germline assignment: CDR1 SEHNR and CDR2 FQNEAQ (reference sequence). Trimming took 4 bases from V and 5 from J, leaving 11 bases between them. This CDR3 spans 13 amino acids. Regarding this clone: Its antigen is undetermined.

Sequencing was performed with immunoSEQ multiplex PCR; in TCRdb, only in-frame clones are kept and a portion is missing. The sample yields 8,000 to 8,500 clones, around 83% seen once. Every one of the patients relapsed after autologous stem cell transplantation (brentuximab vedotin exposure was variable). Thawed PBMCs underwent magnetic negative selection to obtain purified CD8+ T cells. Best responses fell into complete response, partial response or progressive disease. The rearrangement joins TRBV7-9 to TRBJ2-5, with D unclear. This TCR came from a human donor with classical Hodgkin lymphoma. The input for sequencing was CD8+ T cells from blood, taken at baseline. The CDR3, as DNA: TGTGCCAGCAGCTCGCCCCTTGGGGAGACCCAGTACTTC. This sequence encodes CASSSPLGETQYF.